This T cell receptor beta chain stems from a study of shared clonotypes between healthy human individuals. Points from the study as a whole: In a handful of donors, about 5% of naive CD4 clonotypes appeared in common.

Produced via immunoSEQ multiplex PCR; TCRdb's table is partial and in-frame only. The data show about 2.3 million clones, with more than 80% seen just once and about 0.39% held by the top ten. The CDR3 sequence is 16 residues long. V lost 0 bases and J 4 bases, leaving 16 bases between the germline ends. Germline V CDR1 and CDR2: GTSNPN, SVGIG (reference sequence). As concerns this clone: Its antigen is currently unknown.

This TCR was recovered from a man between 18 and 35 years old in good health. Some clones in this sample may be carry-over from other donors' samples. Sequencing was performed on naive CD4+ T cells from PBMCs. Subset given: CD45RA+ positively selected. The chain combines TRBV30 with TRBJ2-1; D possibly uses TRBD1 or TRBD2 (5 bases each). This CDR3 is CAWSVLGVSKYNEQFF. The CDR3 DNA sequence: TGTGCCTGGAGTGTACTGGGGGTGTCCAAGTACAATGAGCAGTTCTTC.